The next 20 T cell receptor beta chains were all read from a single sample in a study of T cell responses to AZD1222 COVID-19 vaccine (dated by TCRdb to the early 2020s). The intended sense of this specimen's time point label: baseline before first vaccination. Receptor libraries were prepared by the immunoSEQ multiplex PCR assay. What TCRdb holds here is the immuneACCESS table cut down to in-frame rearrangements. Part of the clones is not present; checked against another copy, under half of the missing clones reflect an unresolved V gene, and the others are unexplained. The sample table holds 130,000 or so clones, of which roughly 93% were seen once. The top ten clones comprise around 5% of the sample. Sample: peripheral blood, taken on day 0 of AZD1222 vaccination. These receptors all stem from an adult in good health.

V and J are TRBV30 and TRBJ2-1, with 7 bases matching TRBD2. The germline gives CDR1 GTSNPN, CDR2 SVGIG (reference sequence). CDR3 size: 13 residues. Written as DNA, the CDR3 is TGTGCGTCACTAGCGAGCTCCTACAATGAGCAGTTCTTC. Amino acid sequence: CASLASSYNEQFF.

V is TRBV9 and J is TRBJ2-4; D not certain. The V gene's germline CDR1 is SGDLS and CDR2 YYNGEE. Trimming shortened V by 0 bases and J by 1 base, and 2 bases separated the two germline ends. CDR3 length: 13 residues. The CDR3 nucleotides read TGTGCCAGCAGCGTAGGGGCCAAAAACATTCAGTACTTC. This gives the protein CASSVGAKNIQYF.

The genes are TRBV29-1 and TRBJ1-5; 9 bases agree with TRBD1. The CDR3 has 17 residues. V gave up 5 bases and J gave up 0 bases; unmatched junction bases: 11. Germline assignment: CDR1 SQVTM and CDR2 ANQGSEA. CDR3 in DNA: TGCAGCGTTCAAACGGGACAGGGAGAGTATAGCAATCAGCCCCAGCATTTT. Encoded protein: CSVQTGQGEYSNQPQHF. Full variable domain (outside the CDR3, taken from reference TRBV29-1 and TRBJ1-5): SAVISQKPSRDICQRGTSLTIQCQVDSQVTMMFWYRQQPGQSLTLIATANQGSEATYESGFVIDKFPISRPNLTFSTLTVSNMSPEDSSIYLCSVQTGQGEYSNQPQHFGDGTRLSIL.

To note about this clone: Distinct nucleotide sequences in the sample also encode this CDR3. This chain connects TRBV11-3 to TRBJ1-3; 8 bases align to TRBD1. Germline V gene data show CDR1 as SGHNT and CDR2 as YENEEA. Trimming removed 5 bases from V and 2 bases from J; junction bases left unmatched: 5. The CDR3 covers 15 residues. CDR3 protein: CASSPGQGPGNTIYF. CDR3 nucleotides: TGTGCCAGCAGCCCTGGACAGGGTCCTGGAAACACCATATATTTT.

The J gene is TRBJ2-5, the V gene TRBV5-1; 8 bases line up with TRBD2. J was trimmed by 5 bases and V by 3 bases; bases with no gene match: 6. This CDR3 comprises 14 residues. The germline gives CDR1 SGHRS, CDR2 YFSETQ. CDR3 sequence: CASSSGGAGETQYF. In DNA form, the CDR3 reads TGCGCCAGCAGCTCCGGGGGGGCGGGTGAGACCCAGTACTTC.

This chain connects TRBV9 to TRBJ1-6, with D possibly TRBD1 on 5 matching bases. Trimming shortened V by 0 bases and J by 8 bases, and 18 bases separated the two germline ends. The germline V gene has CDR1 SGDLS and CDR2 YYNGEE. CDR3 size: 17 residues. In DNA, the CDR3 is TGTGCCAGCAGCGTAGGTGGGGGACCGACGGCGTATTCACCCCTCCACTTT. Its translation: CASSVGGGPTAYSPLHF.

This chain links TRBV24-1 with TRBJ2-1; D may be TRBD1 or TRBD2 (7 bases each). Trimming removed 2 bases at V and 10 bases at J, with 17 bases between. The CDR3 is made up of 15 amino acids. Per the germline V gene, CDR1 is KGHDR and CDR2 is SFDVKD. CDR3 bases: TGTGCCACCAGTGATTCCAGGGGGGGTAGTGACGAGCAGTTCTTC. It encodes CATSDSRGGSDEQFF.

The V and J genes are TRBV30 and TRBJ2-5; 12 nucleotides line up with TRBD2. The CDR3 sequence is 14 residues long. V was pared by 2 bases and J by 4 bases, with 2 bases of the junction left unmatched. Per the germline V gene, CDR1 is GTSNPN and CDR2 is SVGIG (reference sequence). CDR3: CAWSLLAGGETQYF. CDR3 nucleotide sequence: TGTGCCTGGAGTTTACTAGCGGGAGGAGAGACCCAGTACTTC.

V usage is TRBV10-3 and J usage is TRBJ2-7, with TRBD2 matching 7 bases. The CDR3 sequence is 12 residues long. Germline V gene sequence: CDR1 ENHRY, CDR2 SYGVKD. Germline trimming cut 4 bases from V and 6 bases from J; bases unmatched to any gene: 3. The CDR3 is CAISGGGTEQYF. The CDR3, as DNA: TGTGCCATCAGTGGGGGGGGGACCGAGCAGTACTTC.

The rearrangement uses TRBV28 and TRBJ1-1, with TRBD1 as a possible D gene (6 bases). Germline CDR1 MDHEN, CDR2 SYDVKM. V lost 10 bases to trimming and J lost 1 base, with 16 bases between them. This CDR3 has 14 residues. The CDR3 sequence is CATFPGAGNTEAFF. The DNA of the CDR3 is TGTGCCACCTTCCCGGGGGCCGGGAACACTGAAGCTTTCTTT.

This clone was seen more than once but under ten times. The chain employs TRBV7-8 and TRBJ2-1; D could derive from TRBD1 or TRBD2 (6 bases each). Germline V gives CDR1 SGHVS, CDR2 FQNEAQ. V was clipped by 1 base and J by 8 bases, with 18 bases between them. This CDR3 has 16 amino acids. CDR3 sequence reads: CASSLGFGGLRDEQFF. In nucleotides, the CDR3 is TGTGCCAGCAGCTTAGGTTTCGGGGGCCTCCGGGATGAGCAGTTCTTC.

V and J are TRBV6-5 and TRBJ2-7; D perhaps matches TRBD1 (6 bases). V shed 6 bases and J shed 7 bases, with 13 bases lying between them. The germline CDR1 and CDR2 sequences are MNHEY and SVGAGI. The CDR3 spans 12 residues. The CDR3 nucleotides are TGTGCCAGCAGACGACAGGCTTGGGAGCAGTACTTC. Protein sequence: CASRRQAWEQYF.

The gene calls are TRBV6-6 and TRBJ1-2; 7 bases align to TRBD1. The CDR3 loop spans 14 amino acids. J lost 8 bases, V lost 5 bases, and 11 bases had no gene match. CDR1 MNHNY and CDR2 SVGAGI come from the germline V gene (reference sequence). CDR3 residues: CASSPANRGWGYTF. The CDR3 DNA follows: TGTGCCAGCAGTCCAGCTAACAGGGGATGGGGCTACACCTTC.

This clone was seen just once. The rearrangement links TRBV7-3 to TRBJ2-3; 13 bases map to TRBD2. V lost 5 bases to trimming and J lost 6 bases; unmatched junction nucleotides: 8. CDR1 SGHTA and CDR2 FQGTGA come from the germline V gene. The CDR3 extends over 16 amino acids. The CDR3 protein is CASSPGLAGDWDTQYF. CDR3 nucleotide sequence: TGTGCCAGCAGCCCCGGACTAGCGGGAGACTGGGATACGCAGTATTTT. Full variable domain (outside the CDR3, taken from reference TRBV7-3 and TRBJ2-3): GAGVSQTPSNKVTEKGKYVELRCDPISGHTALYWYRQSLGQGPEFLIYFQGTGAADDSGLPNDRFFAVRPEGSVSTLKIQRTERGDSAVYLCASSPGLAGDWDTQYFGPGTRLTVL.

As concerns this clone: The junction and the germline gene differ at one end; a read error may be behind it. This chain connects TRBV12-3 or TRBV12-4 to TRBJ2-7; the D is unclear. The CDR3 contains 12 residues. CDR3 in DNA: TGTGCCAGCAGTTCCCTCTCCTCCGAGCAGTACTTC. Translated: CASSSLSSEQYF.

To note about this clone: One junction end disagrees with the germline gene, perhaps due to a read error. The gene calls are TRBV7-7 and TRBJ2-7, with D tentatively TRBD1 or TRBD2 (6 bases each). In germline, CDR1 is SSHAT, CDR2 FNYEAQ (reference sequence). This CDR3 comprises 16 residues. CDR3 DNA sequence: TGTGCTAGCAGCCGACGCAAGGGGGGAGTAGGCTACGAGCAGTACTTC. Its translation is CASSRRKGGVGYEQYF.

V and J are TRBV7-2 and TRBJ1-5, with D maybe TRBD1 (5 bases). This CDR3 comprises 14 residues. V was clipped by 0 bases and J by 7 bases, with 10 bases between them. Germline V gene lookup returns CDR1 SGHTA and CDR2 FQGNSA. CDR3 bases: TGTGCCAGCAGCTTAGCGGGGGGAGGGCAGCCCCAGCATTTT. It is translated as CASSLAGGGQPQHF.

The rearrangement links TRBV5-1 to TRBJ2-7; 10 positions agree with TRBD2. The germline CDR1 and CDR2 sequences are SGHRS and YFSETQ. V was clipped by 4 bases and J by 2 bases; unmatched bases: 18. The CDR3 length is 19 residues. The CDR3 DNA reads TGCGCCAGCAGCAGGGACCCCGGGACTAGCGACAATCACCCCTACGAGCAGTACTTC. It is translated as CASSRDPGTSDNHPYEQYF.

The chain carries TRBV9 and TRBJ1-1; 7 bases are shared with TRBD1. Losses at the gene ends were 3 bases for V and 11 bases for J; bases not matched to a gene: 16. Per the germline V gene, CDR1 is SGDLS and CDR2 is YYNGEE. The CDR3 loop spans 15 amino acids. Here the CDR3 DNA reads TGTGCCAGCAGCGCCCTATACGGGACAGACTCTGCCGCTTTCTTT. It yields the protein CASSALYGTDSAAFF.

DNA for the CDR3: TGTGCCAGCAGTGGACAGGGGTCTGAAGCTTTCTTT. It encodes CASSGQGSEAFF. V gene TRBV2 combines with J gene TRBJ1-1; 8 positions agree with TRBD1. V shed 4 bases, J shed 6 bases, and the junction held 1 base outside the gene matches. The CDR3 is made up of 12 amino acids. The V gene's germline CDR1 is SNHLY and CDR2 FYNNEI.